This T cell receptor beta chain was recorded in a study of CD8 T cells in ankylosing spondylitis. Findings and limits, study-wide: Significant enrichment of disease-linked clones was reported in matched ankylosing spondylitis synovial fluid.

Using its own MiXCR run on the 5' RACE reads, TCRdb lists one record per CDR3 protein. The sample includes under 400,000 distinct CDR3 sequences, around a tenth of them seen just once. There are many counts of this clonotype. The antigen is undetermined. This TCR was recovered from a female donor with ankylosing spondylitis or in good health (not recorded which). Sequenced: blood, either unsorted or a sorted T cell fraction (not recorded which).

Here the CDR3 reads CASRGWDTSEAFF. DNA for the CDR3: TGTGCCAGCAGAGGCTGGGACACCTCTGAAGCTTTCTTT. The chain joins TRBV27 to TRBJ1-1; D is perhaps TRBD1 (6 bases). The V end was cut by 6 bases, the J end by 6 bases, with 14 bases between. The CDR3 consists of 13 residues. CDR1 is MNHEY, CDR2 SMNVEV, per germline (reference sequence).